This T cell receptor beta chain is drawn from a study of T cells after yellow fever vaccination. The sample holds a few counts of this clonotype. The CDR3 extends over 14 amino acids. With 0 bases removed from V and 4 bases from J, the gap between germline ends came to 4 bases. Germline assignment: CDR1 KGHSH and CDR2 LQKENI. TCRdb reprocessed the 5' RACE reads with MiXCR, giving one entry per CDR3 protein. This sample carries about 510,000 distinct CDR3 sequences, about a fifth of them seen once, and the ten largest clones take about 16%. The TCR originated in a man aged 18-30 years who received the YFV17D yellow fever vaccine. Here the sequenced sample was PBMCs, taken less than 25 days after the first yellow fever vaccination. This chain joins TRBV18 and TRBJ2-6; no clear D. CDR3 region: CASSPPAGANVLTF. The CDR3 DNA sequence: TGTGCCAGCTCACCACCCGCAGGGGCCAACGTCCTGACTTTC.